The sequence of this T cell receptor (beta chain) was determined in a study of T cell changes during pregnancy in multiple sclerosis. The table came from immunoSEQ multiplex PCR; TCRdb's copy has only in-frame clones and leaves some out. Of under 55,000 clones listed, around 92% are singletons. The receptor was derived from a female donor with multiple sclerosis, enrolled in a pregnancy study. The sequencing used CD4+ T cells from peripheral blood mononuclear cells, collected in the third trimester of pregnancy.

The CDR3 nucleotides read TGTGCCAGCAGCCCCCGGGGGGGATCCTCTGGGGCCAACGTCCTGACTTTC. Amino acids: CASSPRGGSSGANVLTF. The chain joins TRBV9 to TRBJ2-6; the match to TRBD2 covers 8 bases. This CDR3 has 17 residues. V shed 4 bases, J shed 0 bases, and the junction held 6 bases outside the gene matches. CDR1 is SGDLS, CDR2 YYNGEE, per germline. The full variable domain, with the rest looked up from reference TRBV9 and TRBJ2-6, is DSGVTQTPKHLITATGQRVTLRCSPRSGDLSVYWYQQSLDQGLQFLIQYYNGEERAKGNILERFSAQQFPDLHSELNLSSLELGDSALYFCASSPRGGSSGANVLTFGAGSRLTVL.